Reported below is one T cell receptor (beta chain). The antigen is unknown. Germline loops: CDR1 SGHAT, CDR2 FQNNGV. The CDR3 length is 18 residues. Losses at the gene ends were 5 bases for V and 2 bases for J; bases not matched to a gene: 12. This record comes from a study of tissue T cells after allogeneic stem cell transplantation. Turning to the study itself: Graft-versus-host disease patients received grafts, several unmodified and three CD34-selected to deplete T cells.

The protocol was immunoSEQ multiplex PCR, while the TCRdb copy is restricted to in-frame clones and leaves out a portion. Of tens of thousands of clones in the sample, more than 90% were seen once. Study-wide points: This small cohort was clinically heterogeneous, and sampling depth was a limitation. Which tissue TCRs were alloreactive or antigen-specific was not determined. Some clones might be persisting host cells. Few T cell clones were shared across patients, but motif clusters showed tissue-specific shared signatures.

The rearrangement uses TRBV11-2 and TRBJ2-7; the match to TRBD2 covers 13 bases. Sequences were derived from blood, sampled before transplantation. The sequence derives from a woman aged 40 to 75 who later had graft-versus-host disease after an allogeneic stem cell transplant. In DNA form, the CDR3 reads TGTGCCAGCAGCGTCGGGTCGACTAGCGGGAGGACCCCCTACGAGCAGTACTTC. Amino acids: CASSVGSTSGRTPYEQYF.